What follows is one TCR beta chain and its context. V dropped 7 bases and J dropped 5; count of bases not matched to a gene: 8. Germline assignment: CDR1 MDHEN and CDR2 SYDVKM. CDR3 length: 15 amino acids. The authors drew around 11 milliliters of peripheral blood from each donor. Extraction of total RNA produced a minimum of 5.5 micrograms from each sample. The sample comes from a study of blood T cells in healthy people across ages. A J-beta primer mix and a sample-barcoded 5' primer were used in a second PCR of about 7 to 12 cycles. TCRdb ran MiXCR on the 5' RACE reads and lists one entry per CDR3 protein. The sample yields some 670,000 distinct CDR3 sequences, over 40% seen once.

The source is a woman older than 75 in good health. Sequenced input: blood. V usage is TRBV28 and J usage is TRBJ2-1; 10 bases match TRBD2. The CDR3 spells CASNSGTSENNEQFF. CDR3 DNA sequence: TGTGCCAGCAACTCCGGGACTAGCGAAAACAATGAGCAGTTCTTC.